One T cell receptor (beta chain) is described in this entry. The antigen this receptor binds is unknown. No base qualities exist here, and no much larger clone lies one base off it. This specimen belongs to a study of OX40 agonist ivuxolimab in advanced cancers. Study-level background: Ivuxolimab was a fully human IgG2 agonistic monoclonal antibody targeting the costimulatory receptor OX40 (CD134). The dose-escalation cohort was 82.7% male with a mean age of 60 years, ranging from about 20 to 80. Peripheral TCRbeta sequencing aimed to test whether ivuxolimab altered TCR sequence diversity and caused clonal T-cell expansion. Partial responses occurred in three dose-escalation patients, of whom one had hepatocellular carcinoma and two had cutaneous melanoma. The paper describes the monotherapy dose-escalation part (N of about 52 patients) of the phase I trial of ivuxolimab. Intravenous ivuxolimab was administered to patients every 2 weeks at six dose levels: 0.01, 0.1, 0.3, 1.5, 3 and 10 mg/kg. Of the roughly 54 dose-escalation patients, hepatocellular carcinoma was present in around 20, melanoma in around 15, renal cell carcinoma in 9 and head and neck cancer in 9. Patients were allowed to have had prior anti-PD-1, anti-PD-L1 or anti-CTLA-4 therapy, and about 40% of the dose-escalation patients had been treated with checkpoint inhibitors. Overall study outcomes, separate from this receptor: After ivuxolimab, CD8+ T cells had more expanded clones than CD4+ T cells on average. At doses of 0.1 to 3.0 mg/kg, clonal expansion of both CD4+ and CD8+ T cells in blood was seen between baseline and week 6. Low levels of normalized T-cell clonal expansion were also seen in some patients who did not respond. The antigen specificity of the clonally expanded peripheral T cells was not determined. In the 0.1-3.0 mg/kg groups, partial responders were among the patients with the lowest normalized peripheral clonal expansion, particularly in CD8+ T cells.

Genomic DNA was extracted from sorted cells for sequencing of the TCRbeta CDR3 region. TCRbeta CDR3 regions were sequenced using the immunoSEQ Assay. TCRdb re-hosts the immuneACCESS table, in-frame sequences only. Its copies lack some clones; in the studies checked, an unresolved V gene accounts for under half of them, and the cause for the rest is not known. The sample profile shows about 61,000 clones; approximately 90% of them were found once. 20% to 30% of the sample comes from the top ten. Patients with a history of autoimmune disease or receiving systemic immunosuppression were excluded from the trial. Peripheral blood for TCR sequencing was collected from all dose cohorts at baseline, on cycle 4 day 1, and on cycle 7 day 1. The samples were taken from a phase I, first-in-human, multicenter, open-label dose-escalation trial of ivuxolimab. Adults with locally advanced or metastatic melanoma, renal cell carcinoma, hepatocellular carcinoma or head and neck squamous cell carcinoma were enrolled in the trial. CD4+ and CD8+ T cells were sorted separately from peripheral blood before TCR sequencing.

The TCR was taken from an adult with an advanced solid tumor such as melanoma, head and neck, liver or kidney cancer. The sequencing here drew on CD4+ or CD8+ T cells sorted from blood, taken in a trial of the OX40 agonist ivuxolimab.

The encoded CDR3 is CASEGVRVYGYTF. The sequenced DNA: TGTGCCAGCGAGGGGGTGCGGGTTTATGGCTACACCTTC. The receptor chain draws on TRBV28 and TRBJ1-2, and perhaps TRBD1 as D gene, on 6 matching bases. Looking up the germline V gene yields CDR1 MDHEN and CDR2 SYDVKM. The junction shows trimming of 8 bases on V and 5 bases on J, plus 15 bases between the germline ends. From the cysteine up to the phenylalanine, the CDR3 has a length of 13 residues. CDR3 DNA is the only sequence kept; it has 39 bases, read in frame from the first base.